The 22 T cell receptor beta chains reported below all come from one sample, sequenced in a study of CD8 T cells in ankylosing spondylitis. TCRdb reprocessed the 5' RACE reads via MiXCR and lists one record per CDR3 protein. Here the sample spans 150,000 or so distinct CDR3 sequences, 30% to 40% being singletons. The sequencing sample was made of synovial fluid, either unsorted or a sorted T cell fraction (not recorded which). The receptors originated from a male donor with ankylosing spondylitis.

This clonotype was observed a few times. This chain connects TRBV20-1 to TRBJ1-3; 7 bases are shared with TRBD1. V gave up 3 bases and J gave up 2 bases; unmatched junction bases: 4. The CDR3 sequence is 14 residues long. Germline V lookup: CDR1 DFQATT, CDR2 SNEGSKA (reference sequence). CDR3 sequence: CSASDTGAGNTIYF. DNA for the CDR3: TGCAGTGCTAGCGACACAGGGGCTGGAAACACCATATATTTT.

V gene TRBV27 combines with J gene TRBJ2-6; D gene uncertain. The V end was cut by 8 bases, the J end by 0 bases, with 11 bases between. This CDR3 contains 15 residues. CDR1 is MNHEY, CDR2 SMNVEV, per germline (reference sequence). The CDR3 DNA reads TGTGCCAGCCGGGTGCAAAGCTCTGGGGCCAACGTCCTGACTTTC. The encoded protein is CASRVQSSGANVLTF.

The sample holds many counts of this clonotype. The rearrangement uses TRBV20-1 and TRBJ2-7; 7 positions match TRBD2. Germline V gene data show CDR1 as DFQATT and CDR2 as SNEGSKA (reference sequence). J gave up 3 bases and V 1 base, and 9 bases lay outside the gene matches. CDR3 length: 15 amino acids. As DNA, the CDR3 is TGCAGTGCTAGAGTGGGGCTTGGCGGGAGCTACGAGCAGTACTTC. Translated: CSARVGLGGSYEQYF.

The sample holds a few counts of this clonotype. Here the CDR3 DNA reads TGTGCCACCAGCAGAGAAGGGCGCTCCAACCAGCCCCAGCATTTT. Translation gives CATSREGRSNQPQHF. This chain connects TRBV15 to TRBJ1-5; D unresolved. This CDR3 has 15 amino acids. Germline-derived CDR1 and CDR2 are LNHNV and YYDKDF (reference sequence). V dropped 0 bases and J dropped 7 bases, with 13 bases sitting between them.

The chain links TRBV29-1 to TRBJ2-2; the match to TRBD2 covers 12 bases. CDR3 size: 14 residues. After removal of 5 bases from V and 4 bases from J, the junction contained 2 bases not matched to a gene. Germline CDR1 SQVTM, CDR2 ANQGSEA. The CDR3 loop reads CSVLGLAGTGELFF. DNA of the CDR3: TGCAGCGTTCTGGGACTAGCGGGCACCGGGGAGCTGTTTTTT.

This clonotype was seen only a few times. CDR3 protein: CASSSLTTGVDLSNEQFF. The CDR3 DNA follows: TGTGCCAGCAGTTCCTTAACGACAGGGGTAGACCTTAGCAATGAGCAGTTCTTC. The chain recombines TRBV27 with TRBJ2-1, with 8 bases lining up with TRBD1. This CDR3 spans 18 amino acids. The germline V gene has CDR1 MNHEY and CDR2 SMNVEV (reference sequence). Trimming took 4 bases from V and 6 from J; bases not matched to a gene: 17.

This clonotype was seen more than once but under ten times. V usage is TRBV6-1 and J usage is TRBJ2-2; 14 bases are shared with TRBD2. This CDR3 is built from 16 residues. Germline V gene sequence: CDR1 MNHNS, CDR2 SASEGT. Germline trimming cut 5 bases from V and 5 bases from J; bases unmatched to any gene: 4. CDR3 residues: CASSPGLAGVTGELFF. The CDR3 DNA follows: TGTGCCAGCAGTCCGGGACTAGCGGGAGTAACCGGGGAGCTGTTTTTT.

The chain carries TRBV5-5 and TRBJ1-5; 9 nucleotides align to TRBD1. The CDR3 is 15 amino acids. CDR1 and CDR2 (germline): SGHKS, YYEKEE (reference sequence). Trimming took 4 bases from V and 4 from J; bases not matched to a gene: 6. Written as DNA, the CDR3 is TGTGCCAGCAGCGACGGGACAGGGCATAATCAGCCCCAGCATTTT. It codes for CASSDGTGHNQPQHF.

There are a few counts of this clonotype. The chain recombines TRBV27 with TRBJ1-1, with D tentatively TRBD1 (6 bases). The CDR3 is made up of 15 amino acids. Germline values: CDR1 MNHEY, CDR2 SMNVEV (reference sequence). Trimming stripped 4 bases from V and 1 base from J, with 13 bases between. The DNA of the CDR3 is TGTGCCAGCAGTTCCTGGGGGGCAGAGAACACTGAAGCTTTCTTT. Translating gives CASSSWGAENTEAFF.

The chain employs TRBV7-9 and TRBJ2-7; TRBD1 is a possible D gene (5 bases). V lost 1 base and J 0 bases, leaving 13 bases between the germline ends. CDR3 size: 16 residues. CDR1 and CDR2 (germline): SEHNR, FQNEAQ (reference sequence). The CDR3 DNA is TGTGCCAGCAGCTTAGATGTAAGGGGCTTCTCCTACGAGCAGTACTTC. This encodes CASSLDVRGFSYEQYF.

This clonotype has more than one count but fewer than ten. V and J are TRBV4-2 and TRBJ2-3; TRBD1 matches at 9 bases. The J segment lost 4 bases and the V segment lost 0 bases, leaving 5 bases of the junction unmatched. CDR1 is LGHNA, CDR2 YNFKEQ, per germline. This CDR3 is 16 amino acids long. The CDR3 nucleotides read TGTGCCAGCAGCCAAGAGGACAGGGGTTTCCCAGATACGCAGTATTTT. Amino acid sequence: CASSQEDRGFPDTQYF.

This clonotype came up a few times. V usage is TRBV4-2 and J usage is TRBJ2-7; 8 nucleotides agree with TRBD2. This CDR3 region has 17 residues. Germline V gives CDR1 LGHNA, CDR2 YNFKEQ. Trimming cost V 2 bases and J 2 bases; bases outside gene matches: 11. The CDR3 here is CASSQYQREIDPYEQYF. The CDR3, as DNA: TGTGCCAGCAGCCAATATCAGCGGGAGATCGACCCCTACGAGCAGTACTTC.

This chain uses TRBV25-1 with TRBJ2-7; the D gene is possibly TRBD2 (6 bases). This CDR3 region has 15 residues. Germline loops: CDR1 MGHDK, CDR2 SYGVNS. With 1 base removed from V and 5 bases from J, the gap between germline ends came to 15 bases. This CDR3 reads CASSESFGEVHEQYF. The CDR3 DNA reads as TGTGCCAGCAGTGAATCCTTTGGGGAGGTCCACGAGCAGTACTTC.

V usage is TRBV12-3 or TRBV12-4 and J usage is TRBJ2-7, with TRBD1 matching over 12 bases. J was trimmed by 2 bases and V by 7 bases; bases with no gene match: 6. CDR3 size: 15 residues. The CDR3 here is CASTLGTGGPYEQYF. The CDR3 nucleotides are TGTGCCAGCACCTTGGGGACAGGGGGCCCCTACGAGCAGTACTTC.

The chain employs TRBV20-1 and TRBJ2-1; D may be TRBD2 (6 bases). Germline assignment: CDR1 DFQATT and CDR2 SNEGSKA (reference sequence). Trimming took off 0 bases at V and 7 bases at J, with 16 bases between the two ends. The CDR3 spans 15 residues. The CDR3 is CSARDAGQFDNEQFF. CDR3 DNA: TGCAGTGCTAGAGACGCGGGGCAATTTGATAATGAGCAGTTCTTC.

V usage is TRBV12-3 or TRBV12-4 and J usage is TRBJ2-5, with 8 bases fitting TRBD2. The CDR3 is 14 amino acids. V was pared by 1 base and J by 12 bases, with 10 bases of the junction left unmatched. As DNA, the CDR3 is TGTGCCAGCAGTTTAGGACAGCAAGTGACTAGCGAGTACTTC. Residues: CASSLGQQVTSEYF.

This clonotype occurred a few times. V usage is TRBV2 and J usage is TRBJ1-1, with D uncertain. This CDR3 spans 11 amino acids. Germline lookup yields CDR1 SNHLY and CDR2 FYNNEI. Trimming shortened V by 8 bases and J by 6 bases, and 10 bases separated the two germline ends. Here the CDR3 DNA reads TGTGCCAGCTTGGTCGACGCTGAAGCTTTCTTT. Residues: CASLVDAEAFF.

V gene TRBV12-3 or TRBV12-4 combines with J gene TRBJ1-1; 7 bases agree with TRBD1. This CDR3 has 11 residues. The ends lost 6 bases at V and 8 bases at J; junction bases unmatched: 3. CDR3 loop: CASRTGQEAFF. CDR3 coding DNA: TGTGCCAGCAGGACAGGGCAGGAAGCTTTCTTT.

This clonotype was picked up many times. The gene calls are TRBV7-2 and TRBJ2-1, with a weak D call TRBD1 (6 bases). Germline-derived CDR1 and CDR2 are SGHTA and FQGNSA. Deletions cut 5 bases from V and 7 bases from J, with 12 bases between. The CDR3 spans 13 residues. The CDR3 DNA reads TGTGCCAGCAGCCTCCAACAGGGAAATGAGCAGTTCTTC. Its protein product is CASSLQQGNEQFF.

This chain uses TRBV27 with TRBJ2-1; D may be TRBD1 (6 bases). CDR3 size: 15 residues. Germline CDR1 and CDR2: MNHEY and SMNVEV (reference sequence). Trimming shortened V by 2 bases and J by 4 bases, and 12 bases separated the two germline ends. The CDR3: CASSLIRQAYNEQFF. CDR3 coding DNA: TGTGCCAGCAGTTTAATCCGACAGGCATACAATGAGCAGTTCTTC.

This clonotype was seen repeatedly, ten times or more. The rearrangement joins TRBV12-3 or TRBV12-4 to TRBJ1-2, with D perhaps matching TRBD1 (6 bases). With 8 bases removed from V and 6 bases from J, the gap between germline ends came to 13 bases. This CDR3 is 12 amino acids long. The CDR3 nucleotides are TGTGCCAGCCGGGGGGCAGGGGATGGCTACACCTTC. Amino acids: CASRGAGDGYTF.

This chain connects TRBV7-2 to TRBJ1-2, with D hard to call. The V end was cut by 3 bases, the J end by 0 bases, with 8 bases between. Germline CDR1 reads SGHTA; CDR2 reads FQGNSA. This CDR3 has 14 residues. The CDR3 bases are TGTGCCAGCAGCTTTCGGGATTCTAACTATGGCTACACCTTC. Its protein product is CASSFRDSNYGYTF.